A single TCR beta chain is shown here with its context. The sample is drawn from a study of blood T cell repertoires in COVID-19. Looking at the study overall: Both acute and convalescent COVID-19 samples were obtained from the United States, Italy and Spain. PBMCs, B-cell-depleted T cells, or T cells were the source of the cDNA or gDNA that made up the material.

V was cut by 5 bases and J by 0 bases, with 20 bases left in between. The CDR3 runs 18 residues. Germline assignment: CDR1 SEHNR and CDR2 FQNEAQ (reference sequence). As processed by the authors: Amplification from reference gene primers served as the basis for estimated nucleated cell counts. Repertoires were generated with immunoSEQ multiplex PCR, while TCRdb's copy carries only in-frame clones and drops some. The DNA gave D and trimming, while V, J and clone size come from that table. In the table there are roughly 250,000 clones, approximately 90% of which are singletons. The study assigned cohorts using participant-reported clinical history.

The sequencing input was PBMCs or T cells enriched from blood (not recorded which). This receptor was identified in a woman aged 40 to 49 with acute COVID-19. The chain carries TRBV7-9 and TRBJ2-1; D not resolved. The CDR3 sequence: CASSNGLMGLSSYNEQFF. DNA of the CDR3: TGTGCCAGCAGCAACGGGTTGATGGGTCTTAGCTCCTACAATGAGCAGTTCTTC.